Following are 23 T cell receptor beta chains from one sample sequenced in a study of T cell responses to AZD1222 COVID-19 vaccine. TCRdb's copy holds only in-frame clones and misses some; the assay was immunoSEQ multiplex PCR. The sample shows roughly 160,000 clones, roughly 90% of them seen only once. Sequencing used peripheral blood, obtained 28 days after the second AZD1222 dose. The receptors derive from an adult who received the AZD1222 COVID-19 vaccine.

The chain couples TRBV4-3 to TRBJ1-5; tentatively, D is TRBD1 (5 bases). The CDR3 contains 17 residues. V lost 1 base and J lost 8, with 21 bases in between. CDR1 is LGHNA and CDR2 is YSLEER in the germline V gene. The CDR3 sequence: CASSQGGLDRGKKPQHF. CDR3 sequence (DNA): TGCGCCAGCAGCCAAGGGGGATTGGACCGGGGCAAGAAGCCCCAGCATTTT.

The genes are TRBV20-1 and TRBJ2-3; 7 bases map to TRBD1. Germline CDR1 reads DFQATT; CDR2 reads SNEGSKA (reference sequence). V lost 3 bases, J lost 2 bases, and 5 bases stayed unmatched. The CDR3 contains 14 residues. The CDR3 DNA reads TGCAGTGCTAGTCCAGGGGGAAACACAGATACGCAGTATTTT. Protein sequence: CSASPGGNTDTQYF.

Details on this clone: Additional DNA sequences in this sample encode the identical CDR3. This chain links TRBV27 with TRBJ1-2; D may be TRBD1 (5 bases). Germline CDR1 is MNHEY and CDR2 is SMNVEV (reference sequence). The ends were cut back, 0 bases at V and 2 bases at J, with 7 bases in the middle. The CDR3 covers 14 residues. The CDR3 DNA is TGTGCCAGCAGTTTATCCGGGGCCAACTATGGCTACACCTTC. The encoded protein is CASSLSGANYGYTF.

The chain combines TRBV24-1 with TRBJ1-6; D remains unclear. Trimming left V 1 base short and J 8 bases short, with 11 bases between. The CDR3 totals 15 residues. Germline V lookup: CDR1 KGHDR, CDR2 SFDVKD. The CDR3 coding sequence is TGTGCCACCAGTGATTTAAGGGTAGCGGATTCACCCCTCCACTTT. It is translated as CATSDLRVADSPLHF.

V and J are TRBV11-2 and TRBJ2-7; maybe TRBD1 (5 bases). V gave up 1 base and J gave up 2 bases, with 6 bases separating them. CDR1 SGHAT and CDR2 FQNNGV come from the germline V gene. The CDR3 length is 13 residues. Here the CDR3 reads CASSLGQTYEQYF. CDR3 in DNA: TGTGCCAGCAGCTTAGGACAGACCTACGAGCAGTACTTC. Variable domain in full (rest from reference TRBV11-2 and TRBJ2-7): EAGVAQSPRYKIIEKRQSVAFWCNPISGHATLYWYQQILGQGPKLLIQFQNNGVVDDSQLPKDRFSAERLKGVDSTLKIQPAKLEDSAVYLCASSLGQTYEQYFGPGTRLTVT.

V usage is TRBV7-8 and J usage is TRBJ1-1; a possible D gene is TRBD1 (5 bases). The CDR3 is made up of 14 amino acids. Trimming took 6 bases from V and 12 from J, leaving 23 bases between them. In germline, CDR1 is SGHVS, CDR2 FQNEAQ. The CDR3: CASRFLPSGTETFF. In DNA form, the CDR3 reads TGTGCCAGCAGATTCCTCCCCTCCGGGACCGAAACTTTCTTT.

The chain has TRBV5-1 and TRBJ2-4; D unresolved. Germline V lookup: CDR1 SGHRS, CDR2 YFSETQ. The CDR3 sequence is 15 residues long. Deletions cut 0 bases from V and 4 bases from J, with 11 bases between. The CDR3 is CASSLGGKAKNIQYF. In DNA, the CDR3 is TGCGCCAGCAGCTTGGGTGGGAAGGCGAAAAACATTCAGTACTTC.

This chain joins TRBV6-1 and TRBJ1-2; perhaps TRBD1 as D (5 bases). CDR1 and CDR2 (germline): MNHNS, SASEGT. The CDR3 spans 13 residues. V lost 2 bases to trimming and J lost 5 bases, with 9 bases between them. The CDR3: CASSESGQYGYTF. The CDR3 coding sequence is TGTGCCAGCAGTGAAAGTGGACAATATGGCTACACCTTC.

The chain carries TRBV14 and TRBJ1-2; no reliable D call. The CDR3 consists of 17 residues. In germline, CDR1 is SGHDN, CDR2 FVKESK. V was trimmed by 4 bases and J by 5 bases, leaving 23 bases between them. CDR3 nucleotide sequence: TGTGCCAGCAGCCCCCAACGCTCCTCGGTCGGCAGTTATGGCTACACCTTC. It specifies CASSPQRSSVGSYGYTF.

J is TRBJ2-5 and V is TRBV2; 7 positions match TRBD1. The germline CDR1 and CDR2 sequences are SNHLY and FYNNEI. V lost 5 bases, J lost 5 bases, and 11 bases stayed unmatched. The CDR3 length is 15 residues. Here the CDR3 reads CASSLPQRGPETQYF. The CDR3 nucleotides read TGTGCCAGCAGTCTTCCCCAAAGGGGGCCGGAGACCCAGTACTTC.

As for this clone: One junction end does not reproduce the germline sequence, and a read error may be involved. The chain is built from TRBV12-3 or TRBV12-4 and TRBJ1-5; a possible D gene is TRBD1 (5 bases). The CDR3 covers 13 residues. CDR3 sequence (DNA): TGTGCCAGCAGTTCCTCAACCGGGACCTTTCGGAATTTT. Protein: CASSSSTGTFRNF.

The V gene is TRBV6-5, the J gene TRBJ1-6, with unresolved D. CDR3 length equals 15 residues. V lost 5 bases, J lost 7 bases, and 15 bases lay in between. Germline CDR1 reads MNHEY; CDR2 reads SVGAGI. In DNA, the CDR3 is TGTGCCAGCAGTACCCCGACATCCCTCAATTCACCCCTCCACTTT. As protein: CASSTPTSLNSPLHF.

The V gene is TRBV7-8, the J gene TRBJ2-7; 8 bases are a match to TRBD1. Germline CDR1 is SGHVS and CDR2 is FQNEAQ. This CDR3 is built from 14 residues. Trimming removed 5 bases from V and 6 bases from J; junction bases left unmatched: 9. The CDR3 nucleotides read TGTGCCAGCAGCGGCCCCTCAGGGGGCAGCGAGCAGTACTTC. It is translated as CASSGPSGGSEQYF.

CDR3 nucleotide sequence: TGTGCCAGTAGTATAACGGGGCGGCACGGTAGACAGCCCCAGCATTTT. Translating it yields CASSITGRHGRQPQHF. This chain connects TRBV19 to TRBJ1-5; perhaps TRBD1 as D (5 bases). The CDR3 has 16 residues. Germline values: CDR1 LNHDA, CDR2 SQIVND (reference sequence). Between the trimmed V and J ends, which lost 2 bases and 7 bases, there was a span of 18 bases.

The V gene is TRBV3-1 (or the pseudogene TRBV3-2), the J gene TRBJ1-5; no clear D gene. V was shortened by 1 base and J by 1 base, with 8 bases between the two germline ends. Germline CDR1 is LGHDT and CDR2 is YNNKEL (reference sequence). The CDR3 loop spans 15 amino acids. CDR3 in amino acids: CASSQGTGSNQPQHF. The CDR3 coding sequence is TGTGCCAGCAGCCAAGGGACGGGGAGCAATCAGCCCCAGCATTTT.

The chain couples TRBV5-4 to TRBJ2-1, with 13 bases fitting TRBD2. Germline V gives CDR1 SGHNT, CDR2 YYREEE (reference sequence). The CDR3 has 16 residues. V lost 4 bases, J lost 4 bases, and 5 bases stayed unmatched. Written as DNA, the CDR3 is TGTGCCAGCAGCCAAGGACTAGCGGGGGAGTACAATGAGCAGTTCTTC. The encoded protein is CASSQGLAGEYNEQFF.

The rearrangement links TRBV2 to TRBJ2-7; no firm D call. The CDR3 is 11 amino acids. The germline V and J ends were trimmed by 8 bases and 4 bases, with 9 bases remaining between them. Per the germline V gene, CDR1 is SNHLY and CDR2 is FYNNEI. This CDR3 reads CASQERYEQYF. CDR3 in DNA: TGTGCCAGCCAGGAGAGGTACGAGCAGTACTTC.

The V call is TRBV6-2 or TRBV6-3, the J call TRBJ1-4; 7 bases map to TRBD1. The CDR3 length is 17 residues. Trimming removed 5 bases from V and 0 bases from J; junction bases left unmatched: 9. Germline V gene lookup returns CDR1 MNHEY and CDR2 SVGEGT. In DNA, the CDR3 is TGTGCCAGCAGTCCGGGGACAGCTCTTGCAACTAATGAAAAACTGTTTTTT. Its translation is CASSPGTALATNEKLFF.

The chain carries TRBV3-1 (or the pseudogene TRBV3-2) and TRBJ1-1; D uncertain. This CDR3 comprises 15 residues. Germline CDR1 reads LGHDT; CDR2 reads YNNKEL (reference sequence). V was cut by 1 base and J by 0 bases, with 9 bases left in between. In DNA, the CDR3 is TGTGCCAGCAGCCAAGGGGGATCGGTGAACACTGAAGCTTTCTTT. It codes for CASSQGGSVNTEAFF.

This chain uses TRBV7-9 with TRBJ1-6; no firm D call. The CDR3 runs 14 residues. The germline gives CDR1 SEHNR, CDR2 FQNEAQ (reference sequence). V lost 5 bases to trimming and J lost 7 bases, with 12 bases between them. The CDR3 DNA sequence: TGTGCCAGCAGCGTAGACCAGAGGAATTCACCCCTCCACTTT. This codes for CASSVDQRNSPLHF.

For the CDR3, the DNA is TGCGCCAGCAGCCGGTCATGGAGTTATATCTACGAGCAGTACTTC. The encoded protein is CASSRSWSYIYEQYF. This sequence joins TRBV4-3 and TRBJ2-7; D gene ambiguous. Germline CDR1 and CDR2: LGHNA and YSLEER. This CDR3 comprises 15 residues. V gave up 4 bases and J gave up 3 bases, with 16 bases separating them.

V and J are TRBV2 and TRBJ1-2; no clear D gene. V lost 2 bases, J lost 8 bases, and 18 bases lay in between. The CDR3 totals 15 residues. Per the germline V gene, CDR1 is SNHLY and CDR2 is FYNNEI. The CDR3: CASSEKGLALEGYTF. CDR3 in DNA: TGTGCCAGCAGTGAAAAAGGGTTGGCCTTGGAGGGCTACACCTTC. Together with reference TRBV2 and TRBJ1-2, the CDR3 gives the full variable domain: EPEVTQTPSHQVTQMGQEVILRCVPISNHLYFYWYRQILGQKVEFLVSFYNNEISEKSEIFDDQFSVERPDGSNFTLKIRSTKLEDSAMYFCASSEKGLALEGYTFGSGTRLTVV.

The chain employs TRBV7-2 and TRBJ2-1; D possibly uses TRBD1 or TRBD2 (6 bases each). V was trimmed by 3 bases and J by 6 bases, leaving 15 bases between them. The CDR3 extends over 15 amino acids. Germline V gene data show CDR1 as SGHTA and CDR2 as FQGNSA. CDR3 amino acids: CASSFGGTYSNEQFF. In DNA form, the CDR3 reads TGTGCCAGCAGCTTCGGGGGCACCTATTCCAATGAGCAGTTCTTC.